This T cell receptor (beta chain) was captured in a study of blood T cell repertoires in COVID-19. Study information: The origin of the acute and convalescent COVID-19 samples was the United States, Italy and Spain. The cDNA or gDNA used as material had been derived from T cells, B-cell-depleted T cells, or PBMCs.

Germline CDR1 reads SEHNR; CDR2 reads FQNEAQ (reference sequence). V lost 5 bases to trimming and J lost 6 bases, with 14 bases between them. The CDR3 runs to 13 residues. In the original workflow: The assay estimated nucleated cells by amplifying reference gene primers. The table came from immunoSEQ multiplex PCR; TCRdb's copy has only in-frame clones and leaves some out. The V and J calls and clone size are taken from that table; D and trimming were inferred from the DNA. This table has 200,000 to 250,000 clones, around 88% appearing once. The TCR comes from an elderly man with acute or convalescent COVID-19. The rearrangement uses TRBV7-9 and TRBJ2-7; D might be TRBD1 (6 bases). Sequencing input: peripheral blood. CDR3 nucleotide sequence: TGTGCCAGCAGCGGAGATCAGGGGCCCGAGCAGTACTTC. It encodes CASSGDQGPEQYF.